The present entry profiles one TCR beta chain with its context. The antigen remains unidentified. Template material for TCR beta VDJ and CDR3 profiling consisted of genomic DNA. TCRdb reprocessed the reads with MiXCR, giving one entry per CDR3 protein. The sample records about 200,000 distinct CDR3 sequences, approximately 51% being singletons. The data were obtained in a study of CD8+CD57+ T cells in acquired aplastic anemia. On the study more broadly: Yields of DNA that came from sorted CD4+ and CD8+ cells averaged about 3 ug.

The patients chosen for sequencing had shown expansion of CD8+CD57+ cells (detected by flow cytometry). Severe acquired aplastic anemia affected all patients. Study results and limitations: CD8+ Simpson's diversity in patients was not significantly different from that in controls. Overlap between patients and controls comprised just under 30 CD8+ CDR3 sequences.

Trimming took 0 bases from V and 2 from J; bases not matched to a gene: 4. CDR1 and CDR2 from the germline V gene are WSHSY and SAAADI. The CDR3 covers 15 residues. Sequenced input: sorted CD4+, CD8+, or CD8+CD57+ T cells (not recorded which) from PBMCs. The chain has TRBV10-2 and TRBJ2-7, with TRBD1 identical over 7 bases. This clonotype was obtained from a human donor with aplastic anemia. The DNA for the CDR3 is TGCGCCAGCAGTGAGTCGACAGGGTTCACCTACGAGCAGTACTTC. Encoded protein: CASSESTGFTYEQYF.